One T cell receptor (beta chain) is described in this entry. Its matching antigen is unknown. This sample was included in a study of CD8 T cells in ankylosing spondylitis. General study findings and limits: Ankylosing spondylitis blood seemed to carry a telltale TCR beta motif made of under ten highly homologous variants. Reports of some motif variants in reactive arthritis synovial fluid and blood predate this one. Reportedly, disease-linked clones are significantly enriched in ankylosing spondylitis patients' matched synovial fluid.

It was by quantitative 5'-RACE with molecular barcodes that TCR beta libraries were made. One entry per CDR3 protein results from TCRdb running MiXCR on the 5' RACE reads. The sample includes roughly 700,000 distinct CDR3 sequences, under 20% of them seen just once. Germline CDR1 and CDR2: MNHEY and SVGEGT. This CDR3 spans 15 amino acids. Deletions cut 8 bases from V and 1 base from J, with 14 bases between. The TCR comes from a male donor with ankylosing spondylitis. Sequencing was performed on blood, either unsorted or a sorted T cell fraction (not recorded which). V gene TRBV6-2 or TRBV6-3 combines with J gene TRBJ2-2, with D hard to call. CDR3 in amino acids: CASSRPVMNTGELFF. The DNA for the CDR3 is TGTGCCAGCTCTCGGCCGGTGATGAACACCGGGGAGCTGTTTTTT.